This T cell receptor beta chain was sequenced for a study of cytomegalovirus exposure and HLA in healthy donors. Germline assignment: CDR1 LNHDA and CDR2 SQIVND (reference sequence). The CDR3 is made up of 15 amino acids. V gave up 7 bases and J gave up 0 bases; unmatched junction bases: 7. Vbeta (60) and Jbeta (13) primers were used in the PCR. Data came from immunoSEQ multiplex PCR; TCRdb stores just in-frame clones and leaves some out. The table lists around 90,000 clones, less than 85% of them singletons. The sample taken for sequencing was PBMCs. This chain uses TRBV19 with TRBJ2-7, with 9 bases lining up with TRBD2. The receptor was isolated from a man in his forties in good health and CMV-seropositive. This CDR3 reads CASTRGSGSSYEQYF. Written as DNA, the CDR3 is TGTGCCAGTACCCGAGGTAGCGGGAGCTCCTACGAGCAGTACTTC.